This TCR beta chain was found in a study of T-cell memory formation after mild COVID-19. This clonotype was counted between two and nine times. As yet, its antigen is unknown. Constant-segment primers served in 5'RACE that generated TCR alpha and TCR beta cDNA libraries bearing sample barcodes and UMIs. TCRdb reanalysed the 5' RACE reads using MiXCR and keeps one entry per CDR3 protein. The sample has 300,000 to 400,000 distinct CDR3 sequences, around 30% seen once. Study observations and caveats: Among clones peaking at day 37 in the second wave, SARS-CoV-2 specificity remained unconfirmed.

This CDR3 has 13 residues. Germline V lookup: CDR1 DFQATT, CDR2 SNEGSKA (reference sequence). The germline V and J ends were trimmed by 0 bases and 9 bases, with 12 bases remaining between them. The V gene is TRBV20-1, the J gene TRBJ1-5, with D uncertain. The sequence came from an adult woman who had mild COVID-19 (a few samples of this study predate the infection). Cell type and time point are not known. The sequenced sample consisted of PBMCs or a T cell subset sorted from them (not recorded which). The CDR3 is CSARDRDYVPQHF. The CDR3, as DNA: TGCAGTGCTAGAGATCGAGACTATGTGCCCCAGCATTTT.